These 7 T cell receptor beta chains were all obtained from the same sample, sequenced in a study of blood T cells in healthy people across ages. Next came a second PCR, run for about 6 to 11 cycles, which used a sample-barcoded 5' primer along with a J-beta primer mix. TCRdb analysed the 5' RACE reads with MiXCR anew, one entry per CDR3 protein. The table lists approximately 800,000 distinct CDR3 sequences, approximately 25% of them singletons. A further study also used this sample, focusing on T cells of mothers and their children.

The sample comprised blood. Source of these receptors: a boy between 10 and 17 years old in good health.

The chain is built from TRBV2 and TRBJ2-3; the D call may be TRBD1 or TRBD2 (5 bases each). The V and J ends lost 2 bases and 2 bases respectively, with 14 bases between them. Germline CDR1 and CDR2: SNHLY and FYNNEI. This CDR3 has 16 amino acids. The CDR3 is CASSESGRFITDTQYF. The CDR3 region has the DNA TGTGCCAGCAGTGAATCGGGACGATTTATCACAGATACGCAGTATTTT. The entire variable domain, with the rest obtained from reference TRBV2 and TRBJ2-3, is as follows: EPEVTQTPSHQVTQMGQEVILRCVPISNHLYFYWYRQILGQKVEFLVSFYNNEISEKSEIFDDQFSVERPDGSNFTLKIRSTKLEDSAMYFCASSESGRFITDTQYFGPGTRLTVL.

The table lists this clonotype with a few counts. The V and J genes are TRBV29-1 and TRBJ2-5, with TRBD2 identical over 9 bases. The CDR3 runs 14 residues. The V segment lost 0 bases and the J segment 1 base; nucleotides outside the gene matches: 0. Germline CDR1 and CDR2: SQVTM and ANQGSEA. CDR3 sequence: CSVEETSGQETQYF. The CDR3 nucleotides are TGCAGCGTTGAAGAGACTAGCGGCCAAGAGACCCAGTACTTC.

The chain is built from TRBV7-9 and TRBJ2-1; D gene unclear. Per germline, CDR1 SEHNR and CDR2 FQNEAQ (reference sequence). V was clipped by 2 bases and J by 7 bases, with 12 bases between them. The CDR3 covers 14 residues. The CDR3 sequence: CASSLSESLNEQFF. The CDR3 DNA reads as TGTGCCAGCAGCTTAAGTGAATCTCTGAATGAGCAGTTCTTC.

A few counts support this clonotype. The CDR3 is CASSQYTNEQFF. CDR3 in DNA: TGTGCCAGCAGCCAGTATACCAATGAGCAGTTCTTC. The chain couples TRBV5-8 to TRBJ2-1; D not resolved. The CDR3 length is 12 residues. The V end lost 4 bases, the J end lost 6 bases, and 8 bases lay between the germline ends. Looked up from germline, CDR1 is SGHTS and CDR2 is YDEGEE.

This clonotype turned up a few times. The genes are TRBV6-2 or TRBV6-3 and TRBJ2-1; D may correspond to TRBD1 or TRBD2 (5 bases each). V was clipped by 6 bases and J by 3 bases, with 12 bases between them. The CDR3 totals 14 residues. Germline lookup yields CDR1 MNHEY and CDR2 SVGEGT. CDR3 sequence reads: CASRADTNYNEQFF. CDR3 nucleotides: TGTGCCAGCAGAGCGGACACAAACTACAATGAGCAGTTCTTC.

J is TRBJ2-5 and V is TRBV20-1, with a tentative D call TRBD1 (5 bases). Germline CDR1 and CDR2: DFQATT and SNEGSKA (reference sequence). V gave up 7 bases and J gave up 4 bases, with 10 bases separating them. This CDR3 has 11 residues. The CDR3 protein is CSGRVGETQYF. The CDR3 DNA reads TGCAGTGGCAGGGTGGGAGAGACCCAGTACTTC.

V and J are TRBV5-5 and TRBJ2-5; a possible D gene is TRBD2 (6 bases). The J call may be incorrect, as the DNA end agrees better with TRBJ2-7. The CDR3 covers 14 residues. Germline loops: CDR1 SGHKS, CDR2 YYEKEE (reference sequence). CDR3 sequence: CASSSDYQTYEQYF. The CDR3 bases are TGTGCCAGCAGCTCGGACTACCAGACCTACGAGCAGTACTTC.